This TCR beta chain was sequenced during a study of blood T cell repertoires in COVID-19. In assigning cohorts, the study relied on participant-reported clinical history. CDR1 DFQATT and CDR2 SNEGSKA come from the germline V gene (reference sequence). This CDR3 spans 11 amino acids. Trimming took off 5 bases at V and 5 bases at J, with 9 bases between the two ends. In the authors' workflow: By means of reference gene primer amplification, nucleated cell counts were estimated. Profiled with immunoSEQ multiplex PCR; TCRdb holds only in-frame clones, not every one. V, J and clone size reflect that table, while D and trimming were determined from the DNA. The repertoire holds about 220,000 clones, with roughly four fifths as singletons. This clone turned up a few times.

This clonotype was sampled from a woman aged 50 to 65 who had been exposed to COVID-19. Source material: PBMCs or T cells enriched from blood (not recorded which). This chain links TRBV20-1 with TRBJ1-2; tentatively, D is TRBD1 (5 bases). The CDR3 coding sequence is TGCAGTGCTGGCGGGGCTTATGGCTACACCTTC. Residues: CSAGGAYGYTF.